This T cell receptor (beta chain) was sequenced in a study of cytomegalovirus exposure and HLA in healthy donors. Concerning this clone: The antigen is unknown.

PCR employed 60 Vbeta and 13 Jbeta primers. The protocol was immunoSEQ multiplex PCR, while the TCRdb copy is restricted to in-frame clones and leaves out a portion. The record lists approximately 110,000 clones, of which the ten most abundant hold about 0.59%. Study-wide results and limits: The authors enumerated 150 to 200 TCR beta chains as linked to cytomegalovirus. Researchers reported in a later analysis that common viral pathogens appeared linked to several top clusters.

Looked up from germline, CDR1 is MNHEY and CDR2 is SMNVEV (reference sequence). This CDR3 contains 14 residues. J gave up 10 bases and V 6 bases, and 11 bases lay outside the gene matches. V usage is TRBV27 and J usage is TRBJ2-1, with 8 bases identical to TRBD1. This clonotype was sampled from a man in his fifties in good health and CMV-seronegative. Sequencing used PBMCs. CDR3 residues: CASSTTQGAMEQFF. The CDR3 nucleotides read TGTGCCAGCAGCACGACGCAGGGGGCGATGGAGCAGTTCTTC.